This TCR beta chain was observed in a study of T cells in localized non-small cell lung cancer. Study results and limitations: One tumor region alone was sequenced, and heterogeneity therefore remains possible. It was uninvolved adjacent lung that showed the highest T cell clonality, exceeding tumor. Higher blood T cell density went with longer overall survival.

Assay used: immunoSEQ multiplex PCR; TCRdb lists only in-frame clones, some missing. The sample has around 92,000 clones; approximately 90% are singletons. Points on this clone: Its target is unknown.

The TCR sequence derives from a woman aged 40 to 75 with stage II squamous cell lung carcinoma. This specimen consisted of PBMCs, obtained before any cancer treatment.

The CDR3 DNA is TGTGCCAGCAGCTTGGGGGACACTGGGGACTACGAGCAGTACTTC. It codes for CASSLGDTGDYEQYF. This chain connects TRBV5-4 to TRBJ2-7, with D perhaps matching TRBD1 (6 bases). This CDR3 is 15 amino acids long. The V and J ends lost 0 bases and 3 bases respectively, with 13 bases between them. The V gene's germline CDR1 is SGHNT and CDR2 YYREEE (reference sequence).